These T cell receptor beta chains were read from a single sample in a study of blood T cell repertoires in COVID-19. Sequenced by immunoSEQ multiplex PCR; TCRdb stores in-frame clones only, minus some. The sample includes about 100,000 clones, roughly two thirds of them seen just once. Sequencing was carried out using peripheral blood. The receptor set was obtained from a man older than 75 with acute or convalescent COVID-19. The CDR3 runs from the conserved cysteine through the conserved F or W. D genes are given only for firm matches. Rows may omit the clone size; those that give it use once, few, many or a size class.

j_gene | v_gene | abundance | d_gene | CDR3aa | CDR3nt
TRBJ2-1 | TRBV5-1 | few | NA | CASSLDGLGEQFF | TGCGCCAGCAGCTTGGACGGGTTGGGTGAGCAGTTCTTC
TRBJ1-4 | TRBV28 | few | TRBD1 | CASSQPSQGALGKLFF | TGTGCCAGCAGCCAACCGTCTCAGGGGGCCCTTGGCAAACTGTTTTTT
TRBJ2-3 | TRBV6-1 | NA | NA | CASSERRGKITDTQYF | TGTGCCAGCAGTGAAAGGAGGGGTAAGATCACAGATACGCAGTATTTT
TRBJ2-5 | TRBV3-1/TRBV3-2 | NA | NA | CASSQGLVQRFQETQYF | TGTGCCAGCAGCCAAGGTCTTGTACAGCGGTTCCAAGAGACCCAGTACTTC
TRBJ2-7 | TRBV6-5 | NA | NA | CASRNPGKAYEQYF | TGTGCCAGCAGAAATCCCGGGAAAGCCTACGAGCAGTACTTC
TRBJ1-1 | TRBV5-1 | few | NA | CASSFGGGNTEAFF | TGCGCCAGCAGCTTCGGTGGGGGCAACACTGAAGCTTTCTTT
TRBJ1-3 | TRBV9 | NA | NA | CASSLLGDRSSGNTIYF | TGTGCCAGCAGCCTCTTAGGAGACAGGAGCTCTGGAAACACCATATATTTT
TRBJ2-3 | TRBV7-3 | NA | TRBD2 | CASSLWGLAGAGDTQYF | TGTGCCAGCAGCTTATGGGGACTAGCGGGAGCGGGAGATACGCAGTATTTT
TRBJ2-5 | TRBV20-1 | many | NA | CSASYHGQETQYF | TGCAGTGCTAGTTACCACGGGCAAGAGACCCAGTACTTC
TRBJ2-5 | TRBV15 | once | NA | CATSRGPGEETQYF | TGTGCCACCAGCAGAGGGCCGGGTGAAGAGACCCAGTACTTC
TRBJ1-5 | TRBV19 | few | TRBD1 | CASSTYRGRITYSNQPQHF | TGTGCCAGTAGTACGTACAGGGGGCGGATAACATATAGCAATCAGCCCCAGCATTTT
TRBJ2-3 | TRBV18 | few | NA | CASSPLTGRTDTQYF | TGTGCCAGCTCACCATTGACAGGTCGCACAGATACGCAGTATTTT
TRBJ1-1 | TRBV10-3 | few | NA | CASTGPGGEAFF | TGTGCCAGCACAGGGCCCGGTGGTGAAGCTTTCTTT
TRBJ2-7 | TRBV24-1 | NA | NA | CATSRGYGSMEEQYF | TGTGCCACCAGTAGAGGATACGGGAGCATGGAAGAGCAGTACTTC
TRBJ1-2 | TRBV4-3 | many | TRBD1 | CASSQELGQGRGYTF | TGCGCCAGCAGCCAAGAACTGGGACAGGGACGCGGCTACACCTTC
TRBJ1-5 | TRBV28 | once | NA | CASSRDGRGVGNQPQHF | TGTGCCAGCAGTAGGGATGGGAGGGGGGTCGGCAATCAGCCCCAGCATTTT
TRBJ2-7 | TRBV18 | few | TRBD1 | CASSLHQGDEQYF | TGTGCCAGCTCACTCCACCAGGGGGACGAGCAGTACTTC
TRBJ2-2 | TRBV11-2 | NA | TRBD2 | CASKTLAGGANTGELFF | TGTGCCAGCAAGACCCTAGCGGGAGGGGCGAACACCGGGGAGCTGTTTTTT
TRBJ1-1 | TRBV7-9 | NA | NA | CASSLATGQNTEAFF | TGTGCCAGCAGCTTAGCGACAGGTCAGAACACTGAAGCTTTCTTT
TRBJ2-7 | TRBV27 | once | NA | CASSPLTRTGYEQYF | TGTGCCAGCAGTCCATTGACTAGGACGGGCTACGAGCAGTACTTC
TRBJ2-1 | TRBV10-3 | few | NA | CAISPVSAAYNEQFF | TGTGCCATCAGCCCGGTCAGCGCAGCCTACAATGAGCAGTTCTTC
TRBJ1-4 | TRBV2 | once | NA | CATYSISEELFF | TGTGCCACCTACTCTATTAGTGAAGAACTGTTTTTT
TRBJ2-1 | TRBV24-1 | NA | TRBD2 | CATSDSGRASSYNEQFF | TGTGCCACCAGTGATAGCGGGAGGGCTAGCTCCTACAATGAGCAGTTCTTC
TRBJ2-7 | TRBV5-1 | NA | TRBD2 | CASSGLAGSTYEQYF | TGCGCCAGCAGCGGACTAGCGGGGAGCACCTACGAGCAGTACTTC